This entry lists 8 T cell receptor beta chains sequenced from one sample in a study of T-cell memory formation after mild COVID-19 (dated by TCRdb to the early 2020s). Library creation used 5' RACE. Reads for this sample came from an Illumina NovaSeq 6000. TCRdb applied fastp at Q25 and MiXCR to the public reads, then kept only in-frame beta chains. Rows are unified per CDR3 protein, each entry keeping the most common DNA and genes. For this sample there are 220,000 or so distinct CDR3 sequences; more than 8% appear just once. The top ten clonotypes cover 3% to 4.5% of the sample. Sequences were obtained from PBMCs or a T cell subset sorted from them (not recorded which). The receptors originated from a man in his late teens or twenties who had mild COVID-19 (a few samples of this study predate the infection). The sample titles of this study are shuffled in the database, so cell type and time point are left out; the donor was told from shared clones.

This clonotype was picked up a small number of times. The V gene is TRBV28, the J gene TRBJ2-5; TRBD2 is a possible D gene (7 bases). V lost 4 bases to trimming and J lost 4 bases, with 16 bases between them. The CDR3 has 15 residues. Germline V gene sequence: CDR1 MDHEN, CDR2 SYDVKM. This chain's CDR3 is CASSSISRGGETQYF. In DNA, the CDR3 is TGTGCCAGCAGTTCCATCTCGAGGGGGGGAGAGACCCAGTACTTC.

V and J are TRBV30 and TRBJ1-1; the D gene is possibly TRBD1 (5 bases). The CDR3 has 11 amino acids. Germline CDR1 and CDR2: GTSNPN and SVGIG (reference sequence). This chain's CDR3 is CGWGNSAEAFF. DNA of the CDR3: TGTGGGTGGGGGAACAGCGCTGAAGCTTTCTTT. Using reference TRBV30 and TRBJ1-1 for the parts outside the CDR3, the full variable domain is SQTIHQWPATLVQPVGSPLSLECTVEGTSNPNLYWYRQAAGRGLQLLFYSVGIGQISSEVPQNLSASRPQDRQFILSSKKLLLSDSGFYLCGWGNSAEAFFGQGTRLTVV.

The chain uses TRBV2 and TRBJ1-1; no reliable D call. CDR1 SNHLY and CDR2 FYNNEI come from the germline V gene. The CDR3 spans 13 residues. V was cut by 8 bases and J by 1 base, with 11 bases left in between. The CDR3 here is CASRGDRNTEAFF. The CDR3 DNA is TGTGCCAGCCGGGGAGACCGGAACACTGAAGCTTTCTTT.

This clonotype has a handful of counts. This chain uses TRBV18 with TRBJ2-5; no clear D. The CDR3 runs to 13 residues. Trimming took off 4 bases at V and 3 bases at J, with 9 bases between the two ends. Germline V gene sequence: CDR1 KGHSH, CDR2 LQKENI. The CDR3 here is CASSRSAEETQYF. CDR3 in DNA: TGTGCCAGCTCACGGTCGGCAGAAGAGACCCAGTACTTC. Full variable domain (missing parts from reference TRBV18 and TRBJ2-5): NAGVMQNPRHLVRRRGQEARLRCSPMKGHSHVYWYRQLPEEGLKFMVYLQKENIIDESGMPKERFSAEFPKEGPSILRIQQVVRGDSAAYFCASSRSAEETQYFGPGTRLLVL.

This chain connects TRBV7-2 to TRBJ2-7, with 11 bases lining up with TRBD1. This CDR3 region has 14 residues. V was pared by 4 bases and J by 3 bases, with 2 bases of the junction left unmatched. The germline CDR1 and CDR2 sequences are SGHTA and FQGNSA. CDR3 sequence reads: CASSSGQGGYEQYV. CDR3 nucleotides: TGTGCCAGCAGCTCGGGACAGGGGGGCTACGAGCAGTACGTC.

This clonotype was counted a few times. The chain links TRBV7-2 to TRBJ2-7, with 8 bases aligning to TRBD1. V lost 1 base to trimming and J lost 0 bases; unmatched junction nucleotides: 5. This CDR3 is built from 16 residues. Germline V gives CDR1 SGHTA, CDR2 FQGNSA. The CDR3 reads CASSLGGQAISYEQYF. The CDR3 DNA follows: TGTGCCAGCAGCTTAGGGGGACAGGCCATCTCCTACGAGCAGTACTTC.

This clonotype was seen more than once but under ten times. The rearrangement links TRBV20-1 to TRBJ1-2; D perhaps matches TRBD1 (6 bases). The germline CDR1 and CDR2 sequences are DFQATT and SNEGSKA (reference sequence). The CDR3 is 12 amino acids. V lost 5 bases to trimming and J lost 2 bases, with 9 bases between them. The CDR3 region has the DNA TGCAGTGCTGACACAGGGAACTATGGCTACACCTTC. The encoded protein is CSADTGNYGYTF.

This clonotype was found many times. This chain joins TRBV6-2 or TRBV6-3 and TRBJ1-2; D call uncertain. V lost 2 bases, J lost 2 bases, and 6 bases lay in between. The CDR3 has 13 amino acids. CDR1 and CDR2 (germline): MNHEY, SVGEGT. Here the CDR3 reads CASSYEENYGYTF. DNA for the CDR3: TGTGCCAGCAGTTACGAAGAAAACTATGGCTACACCTTC.